The next 25 T cell receptor beta chains were all read from a single sample in a study of a mutant IDH1 vaccine in newly diagnosed glioma. Specified time point: week 5, during vaccination. Vaccination used 300 ug of mutant IDH1 20-mer peptide per dose, with topical imiquimod. For these receptors, no antigen is known. TCRdb's table, derived via immunoSEQ multiplex PCR, lists solely in-frame clones and lacks some. Of 30,000 to 40,000 clones listed, roughly 80% are singletons. The sample in question was PBMCs, obtained from a glioma patient whose treatment included an IDH1 peptide vaccine. Source of these receptors: a man aged 25 to 45 with glioma.

V and J are TRBV2 and TRBJ2-7; D gene unclear. The ends were cut back, 7 bases at V and 6 bases at J, with 7 bases in the middle. This CDR3 comprises 10 residues. CDR1 SNHLY and CDR2 FYNNEI come from the germline V gene. The CDR3 coding sequence is TGTGCCAGCACTGGCATCGAGCAGTACTTC. This encodes CASTGIEQYF.

The chain links TRBV27 to TRBJ2-7; 7 nucleotides align to TRBD2. The CDR3 length is 14 residues. The germline CDR1 and CDR2 sequences are MNHEY and SMNVEV (reference sequence). V dropped 6 bases and J dropped 3; count of bases not matched to a gene: 8. DNA of the CDR3: TGTGCCAGCAGCGTGCGGGAGAGCGGCTACGAGCAGTACTTC. Its translation is CASSVRESGYEQYF.

The chain recombines TRBV18 with TRBJ1-1; no reliable D call. Trimming pared 3 bases from V and 4 bases from J, leaving 12 bases between. Germline V CDR1 and CDR2: KGHSH, LQKENI. This CDR3 has 14 residues. The CDR3 nucleotides are TGTGCCAGCTCACCTTTCGACGGACCCACTGAAGCTTTCTTT. It specifies CASSPFDGPTEAFF. Supplemented by reference TRBV18 and TRBJ1-1, the full variable domain reads NAGVMQNPRHLVRRRGQEARLRCSPMKGHSHVYWYRQLPEEGLKFMVYLQKENIIDESGMPKERFSAEFPKEGPSILRIQQVVRGDSAAYFCASSPFDGPTEAFFGQGTRLTVV.

This clone was counted between two and nine times. The CDR3 protein is CASSGHAASYNEQFF. The CDR3 region has the DNA TGTGCCAGCAGTGGACACGCCGCCTCCTACAATGAGCAGTTCTTC. V and J are TRBV2 and TRBJ2-1, with D uncertain. Germline CDR1 SNHLY, CDR2 FYNNEI. The CDR3 is 15 residues long. V lost 4 bases and J 0 bases, leaving 10 bases between the germline ends.

J is TRBJ2-5 and V is TRBV2; either TRBD1 or TRBD2 may supply D (5 bases each). V was pared by 4 bases and J by 5 bases, with 11 bases between. This CDR3 spans 13 amino acids. CDR1 SNHLY and CDR2 FYNNEI come from the germline V gene. CDR3 in DNA: TGTGCCAGCAGTGTTTTCGGGACGGAGACCCAGTACTTC. Translating it yields CASSVFGTETQYF.

The chain recombines TRBV6-5 with TRBJ1-1; D gene uncertain. The V gene's germline CDR1 is MNHEY and CDR2 SVGAGI. The CDR3 is 15 amino acids. V lost 0 bases, J lost 0 bases, and 8 bases lay in between. CDR3 protein: CASSYSGPVNTEAFF. The CDR3 DNA is TGTGCCAGCAGTTACTCAGGGCCCGTGAACACTGAAGCTTTCTTT.

The J gene is TRBJ2-7, the V gene TRBV27; no definite D call. Germline CDR1 and CDR2: MNHEY and SMNVEV (reference sequence). The CDR3 spans 13 residues. The V end was cut by 4 bases, the J end by 6 bases, with 13 bases between. CDR3 nucleotide sequence: TGTGCCAGCAGTTCCATCAAAACGGGCGAGCAGTACTTC. This translates into CASSSIKTGEQYF.

CDR3 DNA sequence: TGTGCCTGGAGGGACTTTAGCGGGAGAGGCTACGAGCAGTACTTC. Residues: CAWRDFSGRGYEQYF. The chain joins TRBV30 to TRBJ2-7; 9 nucleotides agree with TRBD2. Germline CDR1 reads GTSNPN; CDR2 reads SVGIG (reference sequence). V lost 3 bases to trimming and J lost 3 bases; unmatched junction nucleotides: 9. The CDR3 contains 15 residues.

The chain combines TRBV29-1 with TRBJ2-7, with 8 bases aligning to TRBD1. CDR1 and CDR2 (germline): SQVTM, ANQGSEA. J gave up 4 bases and V 3 bases, and 2 bases lay outside the gene matches. This CDR3 has 12 residues. CDR3 nucleotides: TGCAGCGTTGATCAGGGGGCATACGAGCAGTACTTC. This translates into CSVDQGAYEQYF.

This clone was picked up a small number of times. This rearrangement joins TRBV2 to TRBJ1-1; a possible D gene is TRBD1 (5 bases). CDR1 is SNHLY, CDR2 FYNNEI, per germline. Trimming stripped 5 bases from V and 1 base from J, with 8 bases between. This CDR3 is built from 13 residues. This CDR3 reads CASSIDRNTEAFF. The CDR3 coding sequence is TGTGCCAGCAGTATAGACAGGAACACTGAAGCTTTCTTT.

This chain uses TRBV6-1 with TRBJ2-3; 8 bases align to TRBD1. The V segment lost 2 bases and the J segment 4 bases; nucleotides outside the gene matches: 8. Germline V gene sequence: CDR1 MNHNS, CDR2 SASEGT. The length of the CDR3 is 16 residues. The CDR3 is CASSEQDRVRADTQYF. The CDR3 DNA reads as TGTGCCAGCAGTGAACAGGACAGGGTGCGAGCAGATACGCAGTATTTT.

This clone was counted once. The V call is TRBV5-1, the J call TRBJ2-3; the D is unclear. Germline V gives CDR1 SGHRS, CDR2 YFSETQ. Trimming removed 1 base at V and 3 bases at J, with 9 bases between. CDR3 length: 14 amino acids. For the CDR3, the DNA is TGCGCCAGCAGCTTGTTTCCATCAACAGATACGCAGTATTTT. Its translation is CASSLFPSTDTQYF.

This clone has just one count. The J gene is TRBJ2-7, the V gene TRBV5-5; D is unresolved. The CDR3 sequence is 12 residues long. Looked up from germline, CDR1 is SGHKS and CDR2 is YYEKEE (reference sequence). Trimming shortened V by 1 base and J by 0 bases, and 2 bases separated the two germline ends. CDR3 sequence (DNA): TGTGCCAGCAGCTTGTCCTCCTACGAGCAGTACTTC. As protein: CASSLSSYEQYF.

The J gene is TRBJ2-3, the V gene TRBV19; D is uncertain. The germline CDR1 and CDR2 sequences are LNHDA and SQIVND (reference sequence). The CDR3 runs 15 residues. The V gene lost 4 bases and the J gene lost 6 bases, with 17 bases spanning the gap. CDR3 nucleotide sequence: TGTGCCAGTAGTACGTCAACTACCGCCCAGGATACGCAGTATTTT. It translates to CASSTSTTAQDTQYF.

The rearrangement uses TRBV4-1 and TRBJ2-7; D is undetermined. CDR1 and CDR2 from the germline V gene are MGHRA and YSYEKL. The CDR3 length is 12 residues. V was pared by 1 base and J by 5 bases, with 6 bases between. The CDR3 region has the DNA TGCGCCAGCAGCCAAGTGGGTAACGAGCAGTACTTC. Residues: CASSQVGNEQYF.

This sequence joins TRBV27 and TRBJ2-2; 7 nucleotides agree with TRBD2. This CDR3 region has 16 residues. Germline lookup yields CDR1 MNHEY and CDR2 SMNVEV (reference sequence). V gave up 2 bases and J gave up 4 bases; unmatched junction bases: 7. For the CDR3, the DNA is TGTGCCAGCAGTTTACTTGGACTAGTGGGCACCGGGGAGCTGTTTTTT. It yields the protein CASSLLGLVGTGELFF.

The chain recombines TRBV5-4 with TRBJ2-2; no clear D. Trimming shortened V by 0 bases and J by 5 bases, and 8 bases separated the two germline ends. The CDR3 length is 14 residues. CDR1 SGHNT and CDR2 YYREEE come from the germline V gene (reference sequence). Here the CDR3 reads CASSLGPVTGELFF. The CDR3 nucleotides read TGTGCCAGCAGCTTGGGCCCGGTGACCGGGGAGCTGTTTTTT.

This clone was counted only a few times. This chain joins TRBV7-9 and TRBJ1-1; D possibly corresponds to TRBD1 (6 bases). The V gene's germline CDR1 is SEHNR and CDR2 FQNEAQ (reference sequence). There are 14 residues in the CDR3. Trimming left V 5 bases short and J 1 base short, with 11 bases between. In DNA, the CDR3 is TGTGCCAGCAGCGTACAGGGCCCGAACACTGAAGCTTTCTTT. Translated: CASSVQGPNTEAFF.

The chain has TRBV30 and TRBJ2-5; 11 nucleotides agree with TRBD2. Losses at the gene ends were 4 bases for V and 1 base for J; bases not matched to a gene: 5. In germline, CDR1 is GTSNPN, CDR2 SVGIG (reference sequence). The CDR3 totals 15 residues. CDR3 residues: CAWKRTSGLQETQYF. The CDR3 coding sequence is TGTGCCTGGAAAAGGACTAGCGGGCTCCAAGAGACCCAGTACTTC.

The V gene is TRBV27, the J gene TRBJ2-7, with TRBD2 matching 11 bases. Germline trimming cut 1 base from V and 7 bases from J; bases unmatched to any gene: 6. This CDR3 region has 15 residues. Germline values: CDR1 MNHEY, CDR2 SMNVEV (reference sequence). The CDR3 region has the DNA TGTGCCAGCAGTTTATTACTAGCGGGAGTGGAAGAGCAGTACTTC. This codes for CASSLLLAGVEEQYF.

The V call is TRBV9, the J call TRBJ2-7; possible D gene TRBD2, 6 bases. CDR3 size: 15 residues. Germline assignment: CDR1 SGDLS and CDR2 YYNGEE. V lost 4 bases to trimming and J lost 4 bases, with 18 bases between them. CDR3 loop: CASSSAGGGRYEQYF. CDR3 DNA: TGTGCCAGCAGCTCGGCTGGGGGTGGGAGGTACGAGCAGTACTTC.

The chain is built from TRBV6-5 and TRBJ2-7; D is perhaps TRBD1 (5 bases). Per the germline V gene, CDR1 is MNHEY and CDR2 is SVGAGI. The CDR3 is 15 amino acids. V was pared by 5 bases and J by 2 bases, with 16 bases between. The DNA for the CDR3 is TGTGCCAGCAGTCCTACGATCGACAGTACCTACGAGCAGTACTTC. It is translated as CASSPTIDSTYEQYF.

The J gene is TRBJ2-2, the V gene TRBV5-4; D possibly corresponds to TRBD2 (5 bases). This CDR3 is built from 15 residues. The V and J ends lost 1 base and 0 bases respectively, with 7 bases between them. Germline V lookup: CDR1 SGHNT, CDR2 YYREEE (reference sequence). CDR3 bases: TGTGCCAGCAGCTTGAAGCGGTCGAACACCGGGGAGCTGTTTTTT. It yields the protein CASSLKRSNTGELFF.

This clone was seen a handful of times. The J gene is TRBJ1-1, the V gene TRBV30; D is uncertain. The CDR3 totals 13 residues. Germline CDR1 GTSNPN, CDR2 SVGIG (reference sequence). The V end lost 8 bases, the J end lost 3 bases, and 16 bases lay between the germline ends. The CDR3 region has the DNA TGTGCCCGGGTCTGGATTGGGGACACTGAAGCTTTCTTT. Translating it yields CARVWIGDTEAFF.

This chain uses TRBV9 with TRBJ2-3, with 7 bases identical to TRBD2. Germline CDR1 is SGDLS and CDR2 is YYNGEE. This CDR3 has 17 residues. J gave up 6 bases and V 1 base, and 14 bases lay outside the gene matches. CDR3 nucleotide sequence: TGTGCCAGCAGCGTAAATGGGGTTCCTGGGGGGGGTGATACGCAGTATTTT. This encodes CASSVNGVPGGGDTQYF.